Below, one TCR beta chain is given with its context. A read error is likely, as this CDR3 ends without the conserved phenylalanine or tryptophan. This sample's RNA came from whole unsorted tissue. The normal lung tissue was taken more than 3 cm from the tumor edge. CDR1 and CDR2 from the germline V gene are SGHAT and FQNNGV. The CDR3 sequence is 15 residues long. These data are taken from a study of tumor and adjacent non-tumor tissue in lung cancer. TCRbeta libraries were built with three rounds of nested PCR, modified from ARM-PCR. TCRdb re-analysed the multiplex PCR reads in MiXCR, keeping a single row per CDR3 protein. The top ten hold 15% to 20% of the sample, which has 90,000 to 110,000 distinct CDR3 sequences, about 65% seen once.

Sequencing was performed on distant non-tumor lung tissue. The genes are TRBV11-2 and TRBJ1-6, with D unresolved. The sequence derives from a man aged 55-75 years with non-small cell lung cancer. CDR3 nucleotide sequence: TGTGCCAGCAGCTTAGACAGGTCCTATAACTCACCCCTCCACTCT. Amino acid sequence: CASSLDRSYNSPLHS.